This record looks at one T cell receptor beta chain sequence and its context. What it binds is unknown. Assay: immunoSEQ multiplex PCR; the TCRdb copy retains only in-frame clones and omits some. The data hold over 15,000 clones, with 90% to 95% observed a single time. The data derive from a study of T cells in localized non-small cell lung cancer. Study-level points and caveats: Greater blood T cell density accompanied longer overall survival. The appearance of a median approximately 55 of the top 100 tumor clones was seen in adjacent lung. Uninvolved adjacent lung, not tumor, had the highest T cell clonality.

The CDR3 consists of 17 residues. V was cut by 4 bases and J by 6 bases, with 23 bases left in between. Looked up from germline, CDR1 is SGHNT and CDR2 is YYREEE (reference sequence). The TCR comes from a woman aged 35 to 70 with stage I lung adenocarcinoma. The sample was peripheral blood, taken before any cancer treatment. This chain connects TRBV5-4 to TRBJ2-1; TRBD2 might be the D (5 bases). The CDR3: CASSPKAGGANLNEQFF. CDR3 DNA: TGTGCCAGCAGCCCTAAAGCAGGAGGAGCAAACCTCAATGAGCAGTTCTTC.